This T cell receptor (beta chain) was retrieved from a study of blood T cells in healthy people across ages. Study-level background: Through template switching, about one barcoded beta molecule was captured per two T cells, as measured in model experiments.

The sample holds many counts of this clonotype. The antigen remains unidentified. Points from the study as a whole: Any changes in expanded clonotypes were possibly confounded, as donor CMV status remained unknown.

A second about 7 to 12 cycle PCR used barcoded and J-beta primers. Sequencing of every sample gave 2.5 million or more CDR3-containing paired-end reads. TCRdb reprocessed the 5' RACE reads with MiXCR, giving one entry per CDR3 protein. The sample carries around 870,000 distinct CDR3 sequences, around 28% recorded once. Germline lookup yields CDR1 SGHRS and CDR2 YFSETQ. The V gene lost 4 bases and the J gene lost 6 bases, with 16 bases spanning the gap. The CDR3 covers 14 residues. The authors isolated at least 6 million PBMCs per sample. The rearrangement uses TRBV5-1 and TRBJ1-1; TRBD1 is a possible D gene (5 bases). The sequenced sample was blood. This receptor was identified in a woman aged 80 or over in good health. CDR3 in amino acids: CASSDGRVFAEAFF. The CDR3 DNA is TGCGCCAGCAGCGACGGCAGGGTTTTCGCTGAAGCTTTCTTT.